The 25 T cell receptor beta chains listed next were all sequenced from one sample in a study of regulatory T cells in long-lasting Graves disease (dated by TCRdb to the early 2020s). This specimen's time point label, per the study, means: newly diagnosed GD, antithyroid drugs for less than 3 months. RNA was extracted from PBMCs in TRIzol for both TCR sequencing and RNA sequencing. The library was obtained by multiplex PCR. Sequenced on an Illumina HiSeq 4000. CDR3 regions were amplified by Arm-PCR with iRepertoire HTBI primers to construct TCR beta libraries. TCRdb reanalyzed the raw reads on its own, using fastp at Q25 for trimming and MiXCR for clone calling, and kept in-frame beta chains. CDR3 protein duplicates are merged, each entry listing the most common genes and DNA. The sample table lists about 520,000 distinct CDR3 sequences, around 11% of them with a count of one. About 8.3% of the sample is in the top ten clones.

The same sample was also studied in work on T cells in Graves' hyperthyroidism and ophthalmopathy.

Sequences were derived from peripheral blood mononuclear cells (PBMCs), sampled at new diagnosis, from a patient treated with antithyroid drugs. These receptors originate from a woman in her thirties with Graves disease. Donor details come from another sample of the same person, matched by shared clones.

The rearrangement links TRBV18 to TRBJ2-1; D is uncertain. Germline CDR1 and CDR2: KGHSH and LQKENI. V lost 2 bases and J lost 6, with 14 bases in between. CDR3 length equals 15 residues. In nucleotides, the CDR3 is TGTGCCAGCTCACCAAGGAGAAACTCTGCCAATGAGCAGTTCTTC. This gives the protein CASSPRRNSANEQFF.

This clonotype came up a few times. The chain employs TRBV11-2 and TRBJ1-2; tentative D call: TRBD1 (5 bases). Germline V gene lookup returns CDR1 SGHAT and CDR2 FQNNGV. V lost 10 bases and J lost 2, with 14 bases in between. The CDR3 is 13 amino acids. CDR3 sequence: CATRGLANYGYTF. The CDR3 DNA is TGTGCCACCCGGGGCCTCGCAAACTATGGCTACACCTTC.

This clonotype was seen at least ten times. The chain has TRBV28 and TRBJ1-1; D is possibly TRBD1 (6 bases). V lost 6 bases, J lost 0 bases, and 23 bases lay in between. CDR3 length: 18 residues. Germline CDR1 and CDR2: MDHEN and SYDVKM. CDR3 DNA sequence: TGTGCCAGCAGGTTTTCCCTCGGGGGGGCTTATTTGAACACTGAAGCTTTCTTT. The encoded protein is CASRFSLGGAYLNTEAFF.

The chain carries TRBV6-9 and TRBJ1-1, with D unclear. Germline lookup yields CDR1 MNHGY and CDR2 SVAAGI. V shed 3 bases and J shed 0 bases, with 14 bases lying between them. The CDR3 extends over 16 amino acids. The CDR3 protein is CASSYSWFSMNTEAFF. CDR3 coding DNA: TGTGCCAGCAGTTACTCTTGGTTCTCAATGAACACTGAAGCTTTCTTT.

As regards this clonotype: This may arise from a read error, as a much more abundant clone is one base away. The rearrangement uses TRBV29-1 and TRBJ2-7; 12 bases agree with TRBD2. From germline, CDR1 is SQVTM and CDR2 ANQGSEA. The CDR3 has 16 residues. The DNA for the CDR3 is TGCAGCGTTGAGGGTCTAGCGGGAGGGCCGGACTACGAGCGGTACTTC. Translation: CSVEGLAGGPDYERYF.

This chain uses TRBV9 with TRBJ2-2; 9 nucleotides match TRBD1. V lost 3 bases to trimming and J lost 4 bases; unmatched junction nucleotides: 10. Germline assignment: CDR1 SGDLS and CDR2 YYNGEE. CDR3 length equals 17 residues. CDR3 sequence: CASSDRDREDFTGELFF. CDR3 nucleotides: TGTGCCAGCAGCGACCGGGACAGGGAAGATTTCACCGGGGAGCTGTTTTTT.

This clonotype came up many times. This sequence joins TRBV18 and TRBJ2-7; 7 positions match TRBD2. The V gene end was trimmed by 3 bases and the J gene end by 5 bases; junction bases not matched to a gene: 13. Germline CDR1 and CDR2: KGHSH and LQKENI. The CDR3 sequence is 16 residues long. The CDR3 here is CASSPRVGGSSHEQYF. For the CDR3, the DNA is TGTGCCAGCTCACCCCGTGTTGGCGGGAGTTCCCACGAGCAGTACTTC.

This clonotype was seen many times. This chain links TRBV7-2 with TRBJ2-7; TRBD2 matches 10 bases. The V gene end was trimmed by 2 bases and the J gene end by 4 bases; junction bases not matched to a gene: 5. The germline V gene has CDR1 SGHTA and CDR2 FQGNSA. The CDR3 consists of 15 residues. CDR3 in DNA: TGTGCCAGCAGCTTAATGGCTAGCGGGAGTTACGAGCAGTACTTC. Its translation is CASSLMASGSYEQYF.

This clonotype was detected only a few times. The chain carries TRBV29-1 and TRBJ1-1; D is undetermined. Trimming removed 3 bases at V and 9 bases at J, with 14 bases between. The CDR3 is 12 amino acids. The V gene's germline CDR1 is SQVTM and CDR2 ANQGSEA. The CDR3 here is CSVDLGQPKAFF. In DNA, the CDR3 is TGCAGCGTTGATTTGGGTCAACCCAAAGCTTTCTTT.

This clonotype was recorded at least ten times. The rearrangement links TRBV20-1 to TRBJ2-7; no definite D call. Germline CDR1 reads DFQATT; CDR2 reads SNEGSKA (reference sequence). The germline V and J ends were trimmed by 3 bases and 2 bases, with 8 bases remaining between them. This CDR3 spans 12 amino acids. The CDR3 reads CSASGSPYEQYF. DNA for the CDR3: TGCAGTGCTAGCGGAAGCCCCTACGAGCAGTACTTC.

This clonotype has at least ten counts. The chain is built from TRBV2 and TRBJ2-1; D not certain. The germline V gene encodes CDR1 SNHLY and CDR2 FYNNEI. Trimming took 6 bases from V and 12 from J, leaving 18 bases between them. This CDR3 spans 13 amino acids. Here the CDR3 reads CASRDGSLSPQFF. As DNA, the CDR3 is TGTGCCAGCAGGGATGGTAGCCTTTCGCCGCAGTTCTTC.

Remarks on this clonotype: A much larger clone differs from this one at a single base, so this may be a read error. No conserved phenylalanine or tryptophan is present at the end of the CDR3, so a read error is the likely explanation. This chain uses TRBV9 with TRBJ2-3; D is perhaps TRBD2 (6 bases). This CDR3 has 16 amino acids. V was cut by 1 base and J by 0 bases, with 12 bases left in between. The V gene's germline CDR1 is SGDLS and CDR2 YYNGEE. CDR3 sequence reads: CASSVSTRGSTDTQYL. DNA of the CDR3: TGTGCCAGCAGCGTATCTACTCGGGGGAGCACAGATACGCAGTATCTT.

This clonotype was seen more than once but under ten times. This rearrangement joins TRBV4-1 to TRBJ2-2; D is ambiguous. Germline V gene data show CDR1 as MGHRA and CDR2 as YSYEKL. CDR3 length: 13 residues. Deletions cut 1 base from V and 10 bases from J, with 10 bases between. CDR3 in amino acids: CASSQALFEELFF. The DNA of the CDR3 is TGCGCCAGCAGCCAAGCTTTGTTCGAGGAGCTGTTTTTT.

Of note for this clonotype: A much larger clone sits a single nucleotide away, making a read error possible. The chain employs TRBV6-2 or TRBV6-3 and TRBJ1-1, with D possibly matching TRBD1 (5 bases). Trimming removed 2 bases at V and 3 bases at J, with 7 bases between. Germline V gene lookup returns CDR1 MNHEY and CDR2 SVGEGT. This CDR3 comprises 13 residues. The CDR3 spells CASSYRDHTEAFF. CDR3 sequence (DNA): TGTGCCAGCAGTTACCGGGACCACACTGAAGCTTTCTTT.

The DNA for the CDR3 is TGCAGTGCTAGAGATCCACGGGGGAGCACCTACGAGCAGTACTTC. It encodes CSARDPRGSTYEQYF. The rearrangement uses TRBV20-1 and TRBJ2-7, with a tentative D call TRBD2 (6 bases). This CDR3 has 15 residues. V was cut by 0 bases and J by 2 bases, with 14 bases left in between. Germline V gene data show CDR1 as DFQATT and CDR2 as SNEGSKA (reference sequence).

The V call is TRBV10-3, the J call TRBJ2-7, with TRBD2 matching 7 bases. With 6 bases clipped from V and 0 bases from J, the junction kept 5 bases outside the gene matches. Germline loops: CDR1 ENHRY, CDR2 SYGVKD. This CDR3 has 14 residues. CDR3 region: CAIRSGLNSYEQYF. In DNA, the CDR3 is TGTGCCATCAGATCGGGACTAAACTCCTACGAGCAGTACTTC.

The chain joins TRBV24-1 to TRBJ2-7, with no clear D. V lost 5 bases and J 3 bases, leaving 7 bases between the germline ends. The CDR3 length is 12 residues. In germline, CDR1 is KGHDR, CDR2 SFDVKD. CDR3 loop: CATSGQNYEQYF. The CDR3, as DNA: TGTGCCACCAGTGGTCAGAACTACGAGCAGTACTTC.

This clonotype was picked up many times. The V gene is TRBV6-5, the J gene TRBJ2-2; 10 bases are a match to TRBD2. Germline V gives CDR1 MNHEY, CDR2 SVGAGI. After removal of 3 bases from V and 7 bases from J, the junction contained 8 bases not matched to a gene. CDR3 size: 16 residues. The CDR3 here is CASSYYPSGRIGELFF. DNA of the CDR3: TGTGCCAGCAGTTATTATCCTAGCGGGAGAATCGGGGAGCTGTTTTTT.

In this sample, this clonotype turned up many times. The V call is TRBV7-2, the J call TRBJ2-7; TRBD1 might be the D (6 bases). The CDR3 loop spans 13 amino acids. V shed 5 bases and J shed 3 bases, with 11 bases lying between them. Germline CDR1 SGHTA, CDR2 FQGNSA. The CDR3 reads CASSKRDNYEQYF. DNA for the CDR3: TGTGCCAGCAGCAAAAGGGACAACTACGAGCAGTACTTC.

The chain joins TRBV20-1 to TRBJ1-6; D not resolved. CDR3 length equals 18 residues. Germline values: CDR1 DFQATT, CDR2 SNEGSKA (reference sequence). V dropped 5 bases and J dropped 4 bases, with 24 bases sitting between them. The CDR3 coding sequence is TGCAGTGCTGGGGTAGTTGCAGGCGGCCGACTGTATAATTCACCCCTCCACTTT. It codes for CSAGVVAGGRLYNSPLHF.

This clonotype was seen ten or more times. The junction and the germline gene differ at one end; a read error may be behind it. The chain employs TRBV11-2 and TRBJ2-1; no clear D gene. In germline, CDR1 is SGHAT, CDR2 FQNNGV. This CDR3 has 12 amino acids. The CDR3 sequence: CASSLTYSLKQF. For the CDR3, the DNA is TGTGCCAGCAGCTTAACGTACAGCCTAAAGCAGTTC.

A few counts support this clonotype. The genes are TRBV30 and TRBJ1-3; D is ambiguous. V gave up 2 bases and J gave up 0 bases, with 11 bases separating them. Germline V gene lookup returns CDR1 GTSNPN and CDR2 SVGIG (reference sequence). The CDR3 loop spans 15 amino acids. Here the CDR3 reads CAWSFLLSSGNTIYF. The CDR3 coding sequence is TGTGCCTGGAGTTTTTTACTCAGCTCTGGAAACACCATATATTTT.

At least ten counts were recorded for this clonotype. CDR3 region: CASTVNTEAFF. The CDR3 region has the DNA TGTGCCAGTACAGTGAACACTGAAGCTTTCTTT. The rearrangement links TRBV28 to TRBJ1-1; D not certain. The CDR3 extends over 11 amino acids. Germline V gene sequence: CDR1 MDHEN, CDR2 SYDVKM. The V end lost 9 bases, the J end lost 0 bases, and 5 bases lay between the germline ends.

Only a few counts were recorded for this clonotype. The chain links TRBV4-1 to TRBJ1-2; D possibly corresponds to TRBD1 (5 bases). The CDR3 consists of 16 residues. The V gene's germline CDR1 is MGHRA and CDR2 YSYEKL. Trimming took 0 bases from V and 4 from J, leaving 15 bases between them. In nucleotides, the CDR3 is TGCGCCAGCAGCCAAGAGGTGGGGGTGAGGAGCTATGGCTACACCTTC. It is translated as CASSQEVGVRSYGYTF.

This clonotype was seen ten or more times. This chain's CDR3 is CASRKVMNTEAFF. In DNA form, the CDR3 reads TGTGCCAGCAGGAAGGTTATGAACACTGAAGCTTTCTTT. The gene calls are TRBV6-1 and TRBJ1-1; D is unclear. Germline V gene sequence: CDR1 MNHNS, CDR2 SASEGT. This CDR3 region has 13 residues. The ends were cut back, 6 bases at V and 0 bases at J, with 8 bases in the middle.